The rows below give T cell receptor beta chains drawn from one sample of a study of technical replicates of blood from several donors. Clones were read by immunoSEQ multiplex PCR, and TCRdb kept only the in-frame ones, dropping some. The sample lists some 66,000 clones, roughly 98% seen once, with under 0.2% in the top ten. The sequenced material came from T cells isolated from PBMCs. All receptors derive from a human donor in good health. The CDR3 runs from the conserved cysteine through the conserved F or W. D genes are given only for firm matches. A clone size is listed for some rows: how often the clone was seen (once, few, many), or a class if it is expanded.

d_call j_call v_call clone_size cdr3_aa cdr3_nt
TRBD2 TRBJ2-7 TRBV2 NA CASSEAITSGGISYEQYF TGTGCCAGCAGTGAAGCTATCACTAGCGGGGGGATCTCCTACGAGCAGTACTTC
NA TRBJ1-3 TRBV6-6 NA CASGREGGVSTIYF TGTGCCAGCGGGCGGGAGGGAGGAGTAAGCACCATATATTTT
NA TRBJ2-3 TRBV6-1 once CASKETISTDTQYF TGTGCCAGCAAAGAAACAATTAGCACAGATACGCAGTATTTT
TRBD2 TRBJ2-1 TRBV27 NA CASKVAGIYNEQFF TGTGCCAGCAAGGTAGCGGGTATCTACAATGAGCAGTTCTTC
NA TRBJ1-2 TRBV15 NA CATSRGDTANYGYTF TGTGCCACCAGCAGAGGGGACACCGCTAACTATGGCTACACCTTC
NA TRBJ1-6 TRBV4-1 NA CASSQEMSSYNSPLHF TGCGCCAGCAGCCAAGAAATGAGCTCCTATAATTCACCCCTCCACTTT
TRBD1 TRBJ1-5 TRBV27 NA CASSLAGGNQPQHF TGTGCCAGCAGTTTGGCAGGGGGAAATCAGCCCCAGCATTTT
NA TRBJ1-4 TRBV21-1 NA CASSSRSHEKLFF TGTGCCAGCAGCTCTCGGTCTCATGAAAAACTGTTTTTT
TRBD2 TRBJ2-3 TRBV7-9 NA CASRGLAADTQYF TGTGCCAGCAGGGGACTAGCGGCAGATACGCAGTATTTT
NA TRBJ1-4 TRBV2 NA CASMGLRATNEKLFF TGTGCCAGTATGGGACTCCGAGCAACTAATGAAAAACTGTTTTTT
NA TRBJ1-2 TRBV6-5 NA CASSTPVGYGYTF TGTGCCAGCTCGACACCGGTGGGCTATGGCTACACCTTC
NA TRBJ2-1 TRBV11-1 NA CASSRLASPLSYNEQFF TGTGCCAGCAGCCGATTAGCGTCCCCCCTATCCTACAATGAGCAGTTCTTC